A single sample gave rise to the 26 T cell receptor beta chains below, sequenced in a study of cytomegalovirus exposure and HLA in healthy donors. PCR employed 60 Vbeta and 13 Jbeta primers. Sequencing was performed with immunoSEQ multiplex PCR; in TCRdb, only in-frame clones are kept and a portion is missing. This sample yields about 160,000 clones, of which about 75% are seen a single time; roughly 2% belongs to the top ten. Material: PBMCs. The receptors shown here come from a female donor in good health and CMV-seronegative.

The chain joins TRBV7-2 to TRBJ1-2, with 10 bases aligning to TRBD1. Germline V gene lookup returns CDR1 SGHTA and CDR2 FQGNSA. The CDR3 runs 16 residues. The V segment lost 4 bases and the J segment 5 bases; nucleotides outside the gene matches: 10. The CDR3 DNA reads as TGTGCCAGCAGCTCCGGGACAGGGGCCATAATTTATGGCTACACCTTC. Its protein product is CASSSGTGAIIYGYTF.

This chain connects TRBV5-6 to TRBJ2-7, with 7 positions matching TRBD2. The V segment lost 2 bases and the J segment 2 bases; nucleotides outside the gene matches: 4. This CDR3 has 14 amino acids. Germline V gives CDR1 SGHDT, CDR2 YYEEEE. CDR3 coding DNA: TGTGCCAGCAGCTTTTCCGGGAGGCCCTACGAGCAGTACTTC. As protein: CASSFSGRPYEQYF.

The chain carries TRBV5-1 and TRBJ1-3, with D possibly TRBD1 on 5 matching bases. The CDR3 sequence is 15 residues long. V lost 6 bases, J lost 0 bases, and 13 bases lay in between. The V gene's germline CDR1 is SGHRS and CDR2 YFSETQ. The CDR3 DNA sequence: TGCGCCAGCACCGCGGACGGACACTCTGGAAACACCATATATTTT. The encoded protein is CASTADGHSGNTIYF.

The chain couples TRBV5-6 to TRBJ1-2; weak D call: TRBD1 (5 bases). CDR1 and CDR2 from the germline V gene are SGHDT and YYEEEE. The germline V and J ends were trimmed by 0 bases and 4 bases, with 13 bases remaining between them. The CDR3 spans 15 residues. The CDR3, as DNA: TGTGCCAGCAGCTTGGCTCGGGGGAGGGGCTATGGCTACACCTTC. Amino acids: CASSLARGRGYGYTF.

This sequence joins TRBV27 and TRBJ1-4; TRBD1 agrees at 10 bases. The CDR3 runs 15 residues. CDR1 and CDR2 (germline): MNHEY, SMNVEV (reference sequence). Trimming at V came to 4 bases and at J to 6 bases, leaving 5 bases not matched to a gene. CDR3 region: CASSSWTGGDEKLFF. The CDR3 DNA follows: TGTGCCAGCAGTTCCTGGACAGGGGGGGATGAAAAACTGTTTTTT.

This CDR3 is CASSPTGGSNQPQHF. The CDR3 DNA follows: TGTGCCAGCAGCCCGACAGGGGGGAGCAATCAGCCCCAGCATTTT. The chain links TRBV2 to TRBJ1-5; 9 nucleotides match TRBD1. The CDR3 consists of 15 residues. The junction had 4 bases not matched to a gene; V was cut back by 6 bases and J by 1 base. The V gene's germline CDR1 is SNHLY and CDR2 FYNNEI. Filled out from reference TRBV2 and TRBJ1-5, the complete variable domain reads EPEVTQTPSHQVTQMGQEVILRCVPISNHLYFYWYRQILGQKVEFLVSFYNNEISEKSEIFDDQFSVERPDGSNFTLKIRSTKLEDSAMYFCASSPTGGSNQPQHFGDGTRLSIL.

The CDR3 coding sequence is TGTGCCAGCAGTTACCGGACAGGGGCCTACACAGATACGCAGTATTTT. This sequence encodes CASSYRTGAYTDTQYF. The V and J genes are TRBV6-5 and TRBJ2-3, with 9 bases lining up with TRBD1. Germline values: CDR1 MNHEY, CDR2 SVGAGI. J lost 2 bases, V lost 2 bases, and 5 bases had no gene match. The CDR3 consists of 16 residues.

V is TRBV21-1 and J is TRBJ1-3. TRBV21-1 is deemed a pseudogene. There are 17 residues in the CDR3. CDR3 residues: CASSDGGWMCSGNTIYF. The CDR3, as DNA: TGTGCCAGCAGCGACGGGGGGTGGATGTGCTCTGGAAACACCATATATTTT.

This chain connects TRBV11-2 to TRBJ1-2; a possible D gene is TRBD1 (6 bases). Germline V gene sequence: CDR1 SGHAT, CDR2 FQNNGV. The CDR3 is 13 amino acids. The ends were cut back, 5 bases at V and 7 bases at J, with 14 bases in the middle. The CDR3 bases are TGTGCCAGCAGCCCCCCAGGGGCTCCTGGCTACACCTTC. It encodes CASSPPGAPGYTF.

V usage is TRBV5-1 and J usage is TRBJ2-5; 7 positions agree with TRBD2. The CDR3 contains 15 residues. CDR1 is SGHRS and CDR2 is YFSETQ in the germline V gene. The trim removed 1 base at V and 1 base at J, leaving 4 bases unmatched. For the CDR3, the DNA is TGCGCCAGCAGCTTGACGGGGGGTGTCCAAGAGACCCAGTACTTC. Translation gives CASSLTGGVQETQYF.

This chain joins TRBV7-9 and TRBJ1-2; 7 nucleotides line up with TRBD1. This CDR3 spans 14 amino acids. Germline V gene sequence: CDR1 SEHNR, CDR2 FQNEAQ (reference sequence). Trimming took 4 bases from V and 4 from J; bases not matched to a gene: 6. The CDR3 here is CASSYRDRGYGYTF. In nucleotides, the CDR3 is TGTGCCAGCAGCTACAGGGACAGAGGCTATGGCTACACCTTC.

The chain links TRBV9 to TRBJ1-4; perhaps TRBD1 as D (6 bases). V lost 10 bases to trimming and J lost 0 bases, with 13 bases between them. Germline V CDR1 and CDR2: SGDLS, YYNGEE. This CDR3 has 14 amino acids. The CDR3: CASSRQATNEKLFF. The CDR3 DNA reads as TGTGCCTCCTCAAGACAGGCAACTAATGAAAAACTGTTTTTT.

The V gene is TRBV6-5, the J gene TRBJ2-7; 10 bases line up with TRBD1. The CDR3 is 15 amino acids. V lost 5 bases, J lost 3 bases, and 7 bases stayed unmatched. The germline V gene has CDR1 MNHEY and CDR2 SVGAGI. In DNA form, the CDR3 reads TGTGCCAGCAGTACGTCCGGGACAGGGGTCTACGAGCAGTACTTC. This translates into CASSTSGTGVYEQYF.

This chain uses TRBV5-4 with TRBJ1-1; 8 nucleotides match TRBD1. The V and J ends lost 3 bases and 6 bases, in that order; junction bases with no gene match: 10. The CDR3 covers 15 residues. Germline CDR1 SGHNT, CDR2 YYREEE (reference sequence). CDR3 in amino acids: CASSSGRQGKAEAFF. The CDR3 nucleotides read TGTGCCAGCAGCTCAGGCCGACAGGGGAAGGCTGAAGCTTTCTTT.

CDR3 coding DNA: TGTGCCAGCAGCGTAGAGATAGCGGGAGGGATTAGCTCCTACGAGCAGTACTTC. It translates to CASSVEIAGGISSYEQYF. V and J are TRBV9 and TRBJ2-7, with TRBD2 matching 11 bases. J was trimmed by 0 bases and V by 0 bases; bases with no gene match: 8. The CDR3 runs to 18 residues. Germline values: CDR1 SGDLS, CDR2 YYNGEE.

The chain couples TRBV29-1 to TRBJ2-7; 12 bases are a match to TRBD1. V gave up 0 bases and J gave up 6 bases; unmatched junction bases: 3. CDR1 and CDR2 from the germline V gene are SQVTM and ANQGSEA. CDR3 size: 14 residues. The CDR3 bases are TGCAGCGTTGAAGATGGGACAGGGGGCGGCGAGCAGTACTTC. Protein sequence: CSVEDGTGGGEQYF.

This clone was detected only a few times. Here the CDR3 DNA reads TGTGCCAGCAGTTCCTCGGGACACTCCTACGAGCAGTACTTC. Translated: CASSSSGHSYEQYF. The V call is TRBV6-5, the J call TRBJ2-7, with D possibly being TRBD1 (6 bases). Germline loops: CDR1 MNHEY, CDR2 SVGAGI. The V end was cut by 4 bases, the J end by 0 bases, with 10 bases between. This CDR3 is built from 14 residues.

The V gene is TRBV19, the J gene TRBJ1-1; a possible D gene is TRBD1 (6 bases). V lost 5 bases, J lost 1 base, and 14 bases lay in between. Germline V CDR1 and CDR2: LNHDA, SQIVND (reference sequence). The CDR3 covers 15 residues. CDR3 DNA: TGTGCCAGTAGTGCCCCACAGGGAAGGAACACTGAAGCTTTCTTT. Protein: CASSAPQGRNTEAFF.

This rearrangement joins TRBV4-1 to TRBJ1-6; TRBD1 matches at 8 bases. Germline CDR1 and CDR2: MGHRA and YSYEKL. The CDR3 spans 14 residues. Trimming took 11 bases from V and 5 from J; bases not matched to a gene: 8. CDR3 sequence: CAHRQGAHNSPLHF. As DNA, the CDR3 is TGCGCCCACCGGCAGGGGGCCCATAATTCACCCCTCCACTTT.

The genes are TRBV14 and TRBJ1-2, with TRBD1 identical over 8 bases. The V gene's germline CDR1 is SGHDN and CDR2 FVKESK. V was pared by 2 bases and J by 8 bases, with 4 bases of the junction left unmatched. CDR3 length: 13 residues. CDR3 region: CASSQYRGGGYTF. Written as DNA, the CDR3 is TGTGCCAGCAGCCAATACAGGGGGGGCGGCTACACCTTC.

This clone was counted once. V is TRBV10-2 and J is TRBJ2-1, with TRBD2 identical over 13 bases. Trimming took 6 bases from V and 3 from J; bases not matched to a gene: 5. This CDR3 is 16 amino acids long. In germline, CDR1 is WSHSY, CDR2 SAAADI. CDR3 nucleotides: TGCGCCAGCAGGGATTGGACTAGCGGGAGCTACAATGAGCAGTTCTTC. Encoded protein: CASRDWTSGSYNEQFF.

This CDR3 is CASSFSGGGTDTQYF. Here the CDR3 DNA reads TGCGCCAGCAGCTTTAGCGGGGGTGGGACAGATACGCAGTATTTT. The rearrangement uses TRBV5-1 and TRBJ2-3; 9 bases align to TRBD2. With 2 bases clipped from V and 3 bases from J, the junction kept 4 bases outside the gene matches. Looked up from germline, CDR1 is SGHRS and CDR2 is YFSETQ. The CDR3 runs to 15 residues.

J is TRBJ2-3 and V is TRBV30; TRBD2 might be the D (5 bases). CDR1 and CDR2 from the germline V gene are GTSNPN and SVGIG (reference sequence). Trimming took off 3 bases at V and 8 bases at J, with 15 bases between the two ends. The CDR3 is 13 amino acids. CDR3 nucleotides: TGTGCCTGGAGAAGAGCGGAGACCTCTACGCAGTATTTT. Protein sequence: CAWRRAETSTQYF.

The rearrangement uses TRBV30 and TRBJ2-7; D might be TRBD1 (5 bases). There are 12 residues in the CDR3. The germline V and J ends were trimmed by 1 base and 2 bases, with 6 bases remaining between them. Germline V gene lookup returns CDR1 GTSNPN and CDR2 SVGIG (reference sequence). The CDR3 here is CAWSATAYEQYF. DNA of the CDR3: TGTGCCTGGAGTGCGACAGCCTACGAGCAGTACTTC.

This sequence joins TRBV10-2 and TRBJ2-6, with no clear D. V dropped 0 bases and J dropped 9 bases, with 9 bases sitting between them. Germline CDR1 is WSHSY and CDR2 is SAAADI. CDR3 length equals 14 residues. CDR3 in amino acids: CASSESRARNVLTF. The CDR3 nucleotides are TGCGCCAGCAGTGAGTCGAGAGCACGCAACGTCCTGACTTTC.

The rearrangement uses TRBV27 and TRBJ1-1, with TRBD1 identical over 7 bases. CDR1 MNHEY and CDR2 SMNVEV come from the germline V gene (reference sequence). The CDR3 consists of 14 residues. Trimming at V came to 5 bases and at J to 3 bases, leaving 6 bases not matched to a gene. The CDR3 is CASSAKTGYTEAFF. CDR3 DNA: TGTGCCAGCAGTGCCAAGACAGGGTACACTGAAGCTTTCTTT.